The present entry profiles one T cell receptor beta chain with its context. Its cognate antigen has yet to be identified. Per-base quality was not reported, and no clone a single base away is much larger than it. The immunoSEQ Assay, a bias-controlled multiplex PCR, was used to amplify TCRbeta CDR3 regions from genomic DNA. In the original analysis: The number of nucleated cells in each sample was estimated by amplification of reference gene primers within the assay. To quantify the absolute abundance of each unique TCRbeta CDR3 rearrangement, sequence reads were collapsed and filtered. Productive Simpson clonality was computed per sample as the square root of Simpson's diversity index over productive rearrangements. Not all clones reach the TCRdb copy of this immuneACCESS table, which keeps in-frame sequences only. Checked studies attribute under half of the gap to unresolved V genes and leave the rest unexplained. Clone size and V and J calls were adopted from that table, with D and trimming inferred from the DNA. The sample records 300,000 or so clones, roughly 87% of which are singletons. Roughly 0.94% of the sample rests with the top ten.

This sample was included in a study of blood T cell repertoires in COVID-19 (dated by TCRdb to about 2020). Background on the whole study: The collaborator samples originated in the United States, Italy and Spain and spanned the acute and convalescent phases of COVID-19. Sample metadata almost always included a de-identified subject ID, COVID-19 status, age in years and sex. The prospective study material was composed of cDNA or gDNA derived from T cells, B-cell-depleted T cells, or PBMCs. Samples were obtained from the ongoing ImmuneRACE study (first 160 participants) and from 1,000 to 1,500 subjects provided by 6 global collaborators. A freely available public database, intended as a resource for researchers studying the immune response to SARS-CoV-2, is where the repertoires were released. Subjects who had been exposed to COVID-19, were actively infected with it, or had recovered from it provided the deeply sampled blood TCRbeta repertoires that made up the dataset. Where available, HLA class I and class II types were taken from metadata supplied by the sample provider and were not determined by assay-based typing. The research as a whole found: The quantity of clinical and demographic metadata differed by source and by participant and was supplied without curation.

In the prospective study, participants were roughly 18 to 100 years old, resided in 24 geographic areas of the United States, and were enrolled through a virtual design. In the prospective study, participants were assigned to cohorts based on the clinical history participants reported in a screening survey and a study questionnaire. Recovered participants in ImmuneRACE Cohort 3 were defined as having two consecutive negative NP/OP PCR tests, clearance from a healthcare professional, or resolution of symptoms. Each participant in the prospective study had whole blood, serum and a nasopharyngeal or oropharyngeal swab collected by mobile phlebotomists. Additional blood draws and questionnaires over an approximately two-month period could optionally be provided by prospective study participants. Before DNA extraction, blood samples from the prospective study were shipped at room temperature or frozen.

CDR1 and CDR2 (MNHEY, SVGEGT) derive from the germline V gene. The cysteine opens and the phenylalanine closes a CDR3 of 17 amino acids. CDR3 DNA is the only sequence kept; it has 51 bases, read in frame from the first base. V loses 5 bases of germline sequence and J loses 7 bases, and the interval between the two ends is 27 bases. Sequenced input: PBMCs or T cells enriched from blood (not recorded which). This TCR came from a woman younger than 45 who had recovered from COVID-19. Recombination linked TRBV6-2 or TRBV6-3 to TRBJ2-7; TRBD1 is possibly the D segment (6 matching bases). The CDR3 loop reads CASSQPGQQYGFAEQYF. The DNA reads as follows: TGTGCCAGCAGTCAACCGGGACAACAGTATGGTTTCGCGGAGCAGTACTTC.